The T cell receptor (beta chain) described here comes from a study of response to subunit inactivated influenza vaccine. Notes on this clonotype: Its antigen remains unidentified.

V dropped 8 bases and J dropped 5 bases, with 15 bases sitting between them. There are 13 residues in the CDR3. TCRdb reprocessed the RT-PCR reads with MiXCR, giving one entry per CDR3 protein. The sample comprises around 850,000 distinct CDR3 sequences, less than 20% of which are singletons, and approximately 10% rests with the top ten. Findings and limits, study-wide: Seasonal influenza vaccination, on each occasion, was suggested by the authors to recruit few new T cells.

Sequenced material: PBMCs from blood, taken 4 to 6 days after vaccination. This chain links TRBV12-3 or TRBV12-4 with TRBJ2-5; D gene uncertain. This TCR came from a man aged 50 to 60 who received an inactivated influenza vaccine. CDR3 region: CASLRTVEETQYF. The CDR3 DNA is TGTGCCAGCCTACGGACGGTAGAGGAGACCCAGTACTTC.